A selection of T cell receptor beta chains follows, all from one sample in a study of beta chain features in type 1 diabetes. The table came from immunoSEQ multiplex PCR; TCRdb's copy has only in-frame clones and leaves some out. The profile shows almost 350,000 clones, 6.5% to 10% of them singletons. Material: central memory CD4+ T cells from blood. These receptors originate from a woman younger than 30 in good health. Each CDR3 is given with its conserved first and last residue. The order of the fields is J gene, V gene, clone size, D gene, CDR3 DNA, CDR3 protein. D genes are given only for firm matches. Only some rows state a clone size, as once, few, many or a class for expanded clones.

TRBJ2-5 | TRBV27 | NA | TRBD1 | TGTGCCAGCAGCCCTGCAGGGACAGTGAAGGAGACCCAGTACTTC | CASSPAGTVKETQYF
TRBJ1-5 | TRBV9 | few | NA | TGTGCCAGCAGCGTTGAGGGTAGCAATCAGCCCCAGCATTTT | CASSVEGSNQPQHF
TRBJ2-3 | TRBV7-2 | many | NA | TGTGCCAGCAGCTTAGGGGTAGGCACAGATACGCAGTATTTT | CASSLGVGTDTQYF
TRBJ2-5 | TRBV4-3 | NA | NA | TGCGCCAGCAGCCGAAATCCCTCCAGGGAGACCCAGTACTTC | CASSRNPSRETQYF
TRBJ2-6 | TRBV7-3 | NA | NA | TGTGCCAGCGCCAGGGGCTCTGGGGCCAACGTCCTGACTTTC | CASARGSGANVLTF
TRBJ2-7 | TRBV28 | few | NA | TGTGCCAGCAGTTTAGGGAGCCCGTCCTACGAGCAGTACTTC | CASSLGSPSYEQYF
TRBJ2-2 | TRBV7-2 | few | NA | TGTGCCACCCTCCGCTCCGCCTACGGGGAGCTGTTTTTT | CATLRSAYGELFF
TRBJ1-2 | TRBV6-1 | NA | NA | TGTGCCAGCAGTGAACAGGGGTTAGGCTATGGCTACACCTTC | CASSEQGLGYGYTF
TRBJ2-7 | TRBV4-3 | NA | NA | TGCGCCAGCAGCCAAGATCGGACGTCCTACGAGCAGTACTTC | CASSQDRTSYEQYF
TRBJ2-3 | TRBV7-2 | NA | NA | TGTGCCAGCAGCTTAGCTAGCGGCACAGATACGCAGTATTTT | CASSLASGTDTQYF
TRBJ2-3 | TRBV5-8 | NA | NA | TGTGCCAGCAGCTTGGGAAAGGACACTAGGTCCGATACGCAGTATTTT | CASSLGKDTRSDTQYF
TRBJ2-5 | TRBV6-6 | NA | NA | TGTGCCAGCAGCCGTAAAGAGACCCAGTACTTC | CASSRKETQYF
TRBJ2-2 | TRBV5-1 | few | NA | TGCGCCAGCAGCTTGACGGGAGTTAATTTCGGGGAGCTGTTTTTT | CASSLTGVNFGELFF
TRBJ1-4 | TRBV2 | few | TRBD1 | TGTGCCAGCAGGGCAGTCGGGACAGCGAATGAAAAACTGTTTTTT | CASRAVGTANEKLFF
TRBJ2-3 | TRBV7-2 | few | NA | TGTGCCAGCAGCTTAGGCCAGATCACAGATACGCAGTATTTT | CASSLGQITDTQYF
TRBJ2-7 | TRBV4-2 | NA | NA | TGTGCCAGCAGCCAAGAACAGCAGCAGTACTTC | CASSQEQQQYF
TRBJ2-5 | TRBV2 | few | NA | TGTGCCAGCAGCGAGCAGGGCCCCGGTGGAGTGGCCCAGTACTTC | CASSEQGPGGVAQYF
TRBJ2-5 | TRBV10-3 | few | NA | TGTGCCATCAGTGAGTCGACAGGAAGAAAAGAGACCCAGTACTTC | CAISESTGRKETQYF
TRBJ2-1 | TRBV6-5 | few | TRBD2 | TGTGCCAGCAGTTACCGTCTGGCTAGCGGGTTCGAGCAGTTCTTC | CASSYRLASGFEQFF
TRBJ2-7 | TRBV19 | few | NA | TGTGCCAGTAGTATGGTGGGGCCCTACGAGCAGTACTTC | CASSMVGPYEQYF
TRBJ2-1 | TRBV6-6 | NA | NA | TGTGCCAGCAGCCCTAGGGGTAGTCCCCCAAGTAATGAGCAGTTCTTC | CASSPRGSPPSNEQFF
TRBJ2-1 | TRBV18 | NA | NA | TGTGCCAGCTCACGAACAGGGGCGGGGAATGAGCAGTTCTTC | CASSRTGAGNEQFF
TRBJ2-3 | TRBV6-1 | NA | NA | TGTGCCAGCAGTGCCTTGTCAGCGGTCGGGCGCGCAGATACGCAGTATTTT | CASSALSAVGRADTQYF
TRBJ2-2 | TRBV6-6 | few | NA | TGTGCCAGCACCTGGGACCCCGGAGAGCTGTTTTTT | CASTWDPGELFF
TRBJ2-6 | TRBV5-1 | NA | TRBD1 | TGCGCCAGCAGCCTGACAGGGTCGGAGGCCAACGTCCTGACTTTC | CASSLTGSEANVLTF
TRBJ2-1 | TRBV5-4 | few | NA | TGTGCCAGCAGCTTGGACCCCTCCTCCTACAATGAGCAGTTCTTC | CASSLDPSSYNEQFF
TRBJ1-2 | TRBV9 | many | NA | TGTGCCAGCAGCGTAACGTCAGGGACTGGTGGCTACACCTTC | CASSVTSGTGGYTF
TRBJ2-2 | TRBV15 | NA | NA | TGTGCCACCAGCAGAGTACTGGCAGGTACCGGGGAGCTGTTTTTT | CATSRVLAGTGELFF
TRBJ2-1 | TRBV19 | few | TRBD2 | TGTGCCAGTAGTGGGGCGGGAGGCTATAACAATGAGCAGTTCTTC | CASSGAGGYNNEQFF
TRBJ1-5 | TRBV21-1 | few | NA | TGTGCCAGCAGCCAAGTTTTAGGGGCCGGTCAGCCCCAGCATTTT | CASSQVLGAGQPQHF
TRBJ2-7 | TRBV28 | NA | NA | TGTGCCAGCACAACAGGGAGCTCCTACGAGCAGTACTTC | CASTTGSSYEQYF
TRBJ2-5 | TRBV4-3 | few | TRBD1 | TGCGCCAGCAGCCAAGATCACGCGGGCCGGGACAGGGGGCTGGTGACCCAGTACTTC | CASSQDHAGRDRGLVTQYF
TRBJ1-1 | TRBV5-6 | few | NA | TGTGCCAGCAGCTTCGGGAGCCCTGAAGCTTTCTTT | CASSFGSPEAFF
TRBJ2-4 | TRBV7-2 | NA | TRBD2 | TGTGCCAGCAGCGCGGGAGTCCAAAACATTCAGTACTTC | CASSAGVQNIQYF
TRBJ2-3 | TRBV18 | NA | NA | TGTGCCAGCTCACCCAGGGAAGAGGATACGCAGTATTTT | CASSPREEDTQYF
TRBJ1-2 | TRBV29-1 | few | NA | TGCAGCGTCCAGCTAGGGCCATCCTATGGCTACACCTTC | CSVQLGPSYGYTF
TRBJ2-2 | TRBV28 | many | NA | TGTGCCAGCAGTTTTGCAGGGTTTAACGGGGAGCTGTTTTTT | CASSFAGFNGELFF
TRBJ1-2 | TRBV20-1 | NA | NA | TGCAGTGCTAGAGACGTGGGGGGCTACACCTTC | CSARDVGGYTF
TRBJ2-3 | TRBV4-3 | few | TRBD2 | TGCGCCAGCAGCCACCAGCTAGCGGTCAACACAGATACGCAGTATTTT | CASSHQLAVNTDTQYF
TRBJ1-5 | TRBV28 | few | TRBD1 | TGTGCCAGCAGTTTGCCGGGACAGGGGTCGAATCAGCCCCAGCATTTT | CASSLPGQGSNQPQHF
TRBJ1-2 | TRBV29-1 | many | NA | TGCAGCGTTGACCAGGGAAGCTATGGCTACACCTTC | CSVDQGSYGYTF
TRBJ2-2 | TRBV15 | NA | TRBD2 | TGTGCCACCAGCAGACGGACTAGCGGGAGGGCGGGACGGACCGGGGAGCTGTTTTTT | CATSRRTSGRAGRTGELFF
TRBJ2-6 | TRBV7-9 | few | TRBD2 | TGTGCCAGCAGCGATCTCCGGGGGGCTGGGGCCAACGTCCTGACTTTC | CASSDLRGAGANVLTF
TRBJ2-7 | TRBV7-2 | few | TRBD2 | TGTGCCAGCAGCTTAGGAAGTAGCGGGACGGGGAACTACGAGCAGTACTTC | CASSLGSSGTGNYEQYF
TRBJ2-7 | TRBV7-2 | few | NA | TGTGCCAGCAGCTTGGGGGCGGGAGCGTACGAGCAGTACTTC | CASSLGAGAYEQYF
TRBJ2-7 | TRBV5-6 | many | TRBD1 | TGTGCCAGCAGCGCAGGACAGGGGGCCTACGAGCAGTACTTC | CASSAGQGAYEQYF
TRBJ1-5 | TRBV28 | few | NA | TGTGCCAGCAACACAGGTTCGCGGAGCAATCAGCCCCAGCATTTT | CASNTGSRSNQPQHF
TRBJ2-1 | TRBV7-8 | NA | TRBD1 | TGTGCCAGCAGCTTACATGCCGGACAGGGCTACAATGAGCAGTTCTTC | CASSLHAGQGYNEQFF
TRBJ2-1 | TRBV6-5 | few | NA | TGTGCCAGCAGTTACATACAGAGCTCCTACAATGAGCAGTTCTTC | CASSYIQSSYNEQFF
TRBJ2-2 | TRBV7-6 | NA | TRBD2 | TGTGCCAGCAGCCGCCCTGTGGGGGACTACCAACTTTTCGGGGAGCTGTTTTTT | CASSRPVGDYQLFGELFF
TRBJ2-3 | TRBV7-3 | many | NA | TGTGCCAGCAGCCTTGACAGGAATACGCAGTATTTT | CASSLDRNTQYF
TRBJ2-1 | TRBV7-6 | NA | NA | TGTGCCAGCAGCCCCGACAGCTACAATGAGCAGTTCTTC | CASSPDSYNEQFF
TRBJ2-7 | TRBV7-2 | NA | NA | TGTGCCAGCAGCTTAGCCGGGTCGGTCTACGAGCAGTACTTC | CASSLAGSVYEQYF
TRBJ1-5 | TRBV4-2 | few | NA | TGTGCCAGCAGCCAAGATAAGCATCGGCCCCAGCATTTT | CASSQDKHRPQHF
TRBJ2-2 | TRBV11-3 | NA | TRBD1 | TGTGCCAGCAGCCCCCGGACAGGGATGACCGGGGAGCTGTTTTTT | CASSPRTGMTGELFF
TRBJ2-2 | TRBV11-2 | NA | NA | TGTGCCAGCAGCCGGACGCAAAGTATTGCCACCGGGGAGCTGTTTTTT | CASSRTQSIATGELFF
TRBJ1-5 | TRBV23-1 | few | NA | TGCGCCACCAGGGGTTACCAGCCCCAGCATTTT | CATRGYQPQHF
TRBJ2-3 | TRBV7-8 | NA | NA | TGTGCCAGCAGCATTTTGGGGGATACGCAGTATTTT | CASSILGDTQYF
TRBJ2-7 | TRBV19 | NA | NA | TGTGCCAGTAGTGCTAGCCAGACGGGCTCCTACGAGCAGTACTTC | CASSASQTGSYEQYF
TRBJ1-1 | TRBV9 | many | NA | TGTGCCAGCGCGTACCAGGAAGCCACTGAAGCTTTCTTT | CASAYQEATEAFF